The 8 T cell receptor beta chains given below trace back to one sample, sequenced in a study of graft-versus-host responses after intestinal transplantation. The antigens these receptors bind are not known. Produced via immunoSEQ multiplex PCR; TCRdb's table is partial and in-frame only. Seen here are roughly 110,000 clones, approximately 88% observed once, and the top ten hold less than 0.85%. The source material was unstimulated CD4+ T cells sorted from spleen or lymph node cells, sampled before transplant. The receptors stem from a human donor who was the organ donor for an intestinal transplant.

V usage is TRBV18 and J usage is TRBJ2-7; TRBD2 agrees at 11 bases. J was trimmed by 2 bases and V by 4 bases; bases with no gene match: 4. The CDR3 runs to 15 residues. Looked up from germline, CDR1 is KGHSH and CDR2 is LQKENI. This CDR3 reads CASSRLAGGPYEQYF. DNA for the CDR3: TGTGCCAGCTCACGCCTAGCGGGGGGACCCTACGAGCAGTACTTC.

This sequence joins TRBV5-6 and TRBJ1-6, with D hard to call. Per the germline V gene, CDR1 is SGHDT and CDR2 is YYEEEE. Trimming cost V 4 bases and J 5 bases, with 16 bases left between them. The CDR3 sequence is 16 residues long. CDR3 protein: CASSGGRVGNNSPLHF. The CDR3 nucleotides read TGTGCCAGCAGCGGCGGAAGGGTGGGTAATAATTCACCCCTCCACTTT.

This chain links TRBV4-1 with TRBJ1-5, with 7 bases fitting TRBD1. Germline lookup yields CDR1 MGHRA and CDR2 YSYEKL. The ends lost 0 bases at V and 5 bases at J; junction bases unmatched: 7. This CDR3 spans 16 amino acids. The CDR3 region is CASSQDIRQGHQPQHF. In DNA form, the CDR3 reads TGCGCCAGCAGCCAAGATATACGACAGGGTCATCAGCCCCAGCATTTT.

This chain joins TRBV7-8 and TRBJ2-7; 12 positions agree with TRBD2. V lost 10 bases and J lost 6; bases outside the gene matches: 4. The CDR3 has 12 amino acids. The germline V gene has CDR1 SGHVS and CDR2 FQNEAQ. Here the CDR3 DNA reads TGTGCCATCCTAGCGGGAGGGGGCGAGCAGTACTTC. This gives the protein CAILAGGGEQYF.

This clone occurred once. This sequence joins TRBV7-2 and TRBJ1-5, with TRBD1 as a possible D gene (6 bases). CDR1 SGHTA and CDR2 FQGNSA come from the germline V gene. The CDR3 runs to 15 residues. The ends were cut back, 1 base at V and 5 bases at J, with 12 bases in the middle. The CDR3 DNA follows: TGTGCCAGCAGCTTAGTCCAGGGGCGGGATCAGCCCCAGCATTTT. The encoded protein is CASSLVQGRDQPQHF.

The chain links TRBV28 to TRBJ2-7; possibly TRBD1 or TRBD2 for D (7 bases each). This CDR3 spans 16 amino acids. The germline V gene has CDR1 MDHEN and CDR2 SYDVKM. V lost 5 bases, J lost 4 bases, and 21 bases lay in between. This chain's CDR3 is CASSESGGRGPYEQYF. CDR3 nucleotide sequence: TGTGCCAGCAGTGAGTCCGGGGGGAGGGGGCCGTACGAGCAGTACTTC.

This clone was seen a handful of times. The chain links TRBV14 to TRBJ2-3; D is possibly TRBD2 (5 bases). V was pared by 5 bases and J by 4 bases, with 13 bases between. This CDR3 region has 14 residues. Germline CDR1 is SGHDN and CDR2 is FVKESK. The CDR3 DNA sequence: TGTGCCAGCAGCAGGGCGGGTCGGGCAGATACGCAGTATTTT. Encoded protein: CASSRAGRADTQYF.

The V gene is TRBV2, the J gene TRBJ2-1, with D maybe TRBD2 (6 bases). V was trimmed by 6 bases and J by 9 bases, leaving 12 bases between them. This CDR3 is built from 12 residues. CDR1 is SNHLY, CDR2 FYNNEI, per germline. This CDR3 reads CASRRLVGEQFF. The CDR3 nucleotides read TGTGCCAGCAGGAGACTAGTAGGTGAGCAGTTCTTC.